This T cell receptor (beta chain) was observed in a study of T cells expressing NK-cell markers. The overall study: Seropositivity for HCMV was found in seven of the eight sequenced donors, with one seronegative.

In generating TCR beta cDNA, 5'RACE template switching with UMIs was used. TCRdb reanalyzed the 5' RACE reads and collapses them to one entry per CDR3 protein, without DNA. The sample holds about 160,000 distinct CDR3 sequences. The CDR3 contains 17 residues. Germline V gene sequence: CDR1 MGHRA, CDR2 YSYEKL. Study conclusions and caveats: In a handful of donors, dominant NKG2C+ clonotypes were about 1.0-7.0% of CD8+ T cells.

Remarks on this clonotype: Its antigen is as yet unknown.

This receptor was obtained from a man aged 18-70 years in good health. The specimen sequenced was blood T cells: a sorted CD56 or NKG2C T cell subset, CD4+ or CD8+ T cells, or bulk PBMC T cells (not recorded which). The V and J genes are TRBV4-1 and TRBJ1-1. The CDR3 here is CASSQDFGREGETEAFF.